This T cell receptor (beta chain) comes out of a study of cytomegalovirus exposure and HLA in healthy donors. Both 60 Vbeta primers and 13 Jbeta primers went into the PCR. Authors' methods: A later analysis tallied some 80 million unique TCR beta chains, 8.5 million to 11 million of them shared. TCRdb's table, derived via immunoSEQ multiplex PCR, lists solely in-frame clones and lacks some. V and J calls plus clone size are reproduced from that table; the DNA served to infer D and trimming. The repertoire holds some 87,000 clones, 60% to 80% seen once, with about 16% in the top ten. Trimming cost V 4 bases and J 7 bases, with 17 bases left between them. CDR3 length: 15 amino acids. Germline lookup yields CDR1 MDHEN and CDR2 SYDVKM.

This sequence joins TRBV28 and TRBJ1-5, with D tentatively TRBD1 (5 bases). The TCR sequence derives from a woman aged 45-60 years in good health and CMV-seropositive. The sequenced sample was PBMCs. The CDR3 region is CASSSPGEGEQPQHF. CDR3 DNA sequence: TGTGCCAGCAGTTCACCGGGGGAGGGCGAACAGCCCCAGCATTTT.